These 27 T cell receptor beta chains originate from one sample sequenced in a study of T cell responses to AZD1222 COVID-19 vaccine. Clones were sequenced by immunoSEQ multiplex PCR, and TCRdb holds only the in-frame ones, with some missing. This table holds around 110,000 clones, 85% to 90% found once. The sequencing here drew on peripheral blood, taken on day 0 of AZD1222 vaccination. The receptors stem from an adult in good health.

This chain joins TRBV7-2 and TRBJ1-2, with 10 bases identical to TRBD1. The CDR3 loop spans 16 amino acids. The germline CDR1 and CDR2 sequences are SGHTA and FQGNSA. Trimming took 4 bases from V and 4 from J; bases not matched to a gene: 9. The CDR3 DNA sequence: TGTGCCAGCAGCTCGGTCGACAGGGGGCGCACCTATGGCTACACCTTC. This gives the protein CASSSVDRGRTYGYTF.

The chain carries TRBV25-1 and TRBJ2-7; 7 nucleotides match TRBD1. In germline, CDR1 is MGHDK, CDR2 SYGVNS. There are 15 residues in the CDR3. V was pared by 4 bases and J by 1 base, with 7 bases of the junction left unmatched. The CDR3 region has the DNA TGTGCCAGCAGTGGACAGGGCAGTCCGTCCTACGAGCAGTACTTC. Its protein product is CASSGQGSPSYEQYF.

The chain carries TRBV19 and TRBJ1-3; D unclear. Trimming stripped 3 bases from V and 2 bases from J, with 11 bases between. Germline CDR1 is LNHDA and CDR2 is SQIVND (reference sequence). The CDR3 loop spans 15 amino acids. The CDR3 sequence: CASSMGRSAGNTIYF. The DNA of the CDR3 is TGTGCCAGTAGTATGGGTAGAAGCGCTGGAAACACCATATATTTT.

The chain is built from TRBV28 and TRBJ1-6; no reliable D call. Trimming took 2 bases from V and 7 from J, leaving 3 bases between them. This CDR3 has 12 amino acids. In germline, CDR1 is MDHEN, CDR2 SYDVKM. The CDR3 DNA reads as TGTGCCAGCAGTTTACTCAATTCACCCCTCCACTTT. Translating it yields CASSLLNSPLHF.

V is TRBV7-9 and J is TRBJ1-3; 9 bases agree with TRBD1. The CDR3 runs to 18 residues. V lost 5 bases to trimming and J lost 0 bases; unmatched junction nucleotides: 11. Germline V gives CDR1 SEHNR, CDR2 FQNEAQ (reference sequence). The CDR3 reads CASSLLGQGRNSGNTIYF. In DNA form, the CDR3 reads TGTGCCAGCAGCCTACTTGGACAGGGGCGAAACTCTGGAAACACCATATATTTT.

This rearrangement joins TRBV9 to TRBJ1-2, with D uncertain. V lost 3 bases to trimming and J lost 5 bases, with 17 bases between them. Germline CDR1 reads SGDLS; CDR2 reads YYNGEE. The CDR3 extends over 15 amino acids. CDR3 in DNA: TGTGCCAGCAGCGGGGGTGCCGTGCTTTCTTATGGCTACACCTTC. It encodes CASSGGAVLSYGYTF.

The chain joins TRBV6-5 to TRBJ2-1; no definite D call. The CDR3 is made up of 16 amino acids. Germline V CDR1 and CDR2: MNHEY, SVGAGI. Trimming pared 4 bases from V and 4 bases from J, leaving 17 bases between. The CDR3 coding sequence is TGTGCCAGCAGTTTAACAGACGGGTTAGGGTACAATGAGCAGTTCTTC. This sequence encodes CASSLTDGLGYNEQFF.

The rearrangement joins TRBV9 to TRBJ2-5; D is possibly TRBD1 or TRBD2 (5 bases each). CDR3 length: 13 residues. V lost 0 bases and J lost 4, with 7 bases in between. The germline CDR1 and CDR2 sequences are SGDLS and YYNGEE. CDR3 sequence reads: CASSVEGRETQYF. Written as DNA, the CDR3 is TGTGCCAGCAGCGTAGAGGGACGAGAGACCCAGTACTTC. The full variable domain, completed using reference TRBV9 and TRBJ2-5, is DSGVTQTPKHLITATGQRVTLRCSPRSGDLSVYWYQQSLDQGLQFLIQYYNGEERAKGNILERFSAQQFPDLHSELNLSSLELGDSALYFCASSVEGRETQYFGPGTRLLVL.

The CDR3 is CASSLEQVSSYNEQFF. The CDR3, as DNA: TGTGCCAGCAGCCTAGAACAGGTTAGCTCCTACAATGAGCAGTTCTTC. The V and J genes are TRBV7-3 and TRBJ2-1, with D maybe TRBD1 (5 bases). The ends were cut back, 5 bases at V and 0 bases at J, with 14 bases in the middle. Germline CDR1 and CDR2: SGHTA and FQGTGA. This CDR3 contains 16 residues. Full variable domain (missing parts from reference TRBV7-3 and TRBJ2-1): GAGVSQTPSNKVTEKGKYVELRCDPISGHTALYWYRQSLGQGPEFLIYFQGTGAADDSGLPNDRFFAVRPEGSVSTLKIQRTERGDSAVYLCASSLEQVSSYNEQFFGPGTRLTVL.

This clone was recorded only once. V is TRBV6-6 and J is TRBJ1-5; D ambiguous. This CDR3 region has 13 residues. The V gene's germline CDR1 is MNHNY and CDR2 SVGAGI (reference sequence). Deletions cut 6 bases from V and 0 bases from J, with 6 bases between. CDR3 sequence: CASSGVSNQPQHF. CDR3 in DNA: TGTGCCAGCAGCGGGGTTAGCAATCAGCCCCAGCATTTT.

The chain recombines TRBV20-1 with TRBJ1-3; TRBD1 might be the D (5 bases). Trimming stripped 3 bases from V and 3 bases from J, with 12 bases between. Germline-derived CDR1 and CDR2 are DFQATT and SNEGSKA (reference sequence). The CDR3 covers 14 residues. The CDR3 protein is CSASDGGYGNTIYF. CDR3 bases: TGCAGTGCTAGTGATGGGGGGTATGGAAACACCATATATTTT.

V is TRBV28 and J is TRBJ2-7; 13 bases agree with TRBD2. Germline CDR1 and CDR2: MDHEN and SYDVKM. The length of the CDR3 is 15 residues. Losses at the gene ends were 5 bases for V and 5 bases for J; bases not matched to a gene: 6. For the CDR3, the DNA is TGTGCCAGCAGTAAGAGCACTAGCGGGGGGGACGAGCAGTACTTC. Protein: CASSKSTSGGDEQYF.

V gene TRBV9 combines with J gene TRBJ2-7; D possibly matches TRBD1 or TRBD2 (5 bases each). The CDR3 spans 14 residues. V lost 4 bases and J lost 6, with 17 bases in between. The germline CDR1 and CDR2 sequences are SGDLS and YYNGEE. The CDR3 here is CASSYRGEPTEQYF. Written as DNA, the CDR3 is TGTGCCAGCAGCTATCGAGGGGAACCCACCGAGCAGTACTTC.

The rearrangement uses TRBV19 and TRBJ1-1, with a possible D match to TRBD1 (5 bases). The CDR3 sequence is 14 residues long. Trimming took off 4 bases at V and 3 bases at J, with 12 bases between the two ends. The germline V gene encodes CDR1 LNHDA and CDR2 SQIVND (reference sequence). The CDR3 DNA follows: TGTGCCAGTAGTAGAAGGGGCAGAGACACTGAAGCTTTCTTT. Translated: CASSRRGRDTEAFF. The whole variable domain, remainder taken from reference TRBV19 and TRBJ1-1, is DGGITQSPKYLFRKEGQNVTLSCEQNLNHDAMYWYRQDPGQGLRLIYYSQIVNDFQKGDIAEGYSVSREKKESFPLTVTSAQKNPTAFYLCASSRRGRDTEAFFGQGTRLTVV.

The genes are TRBV5-1 and TRBJ1-1; D uncertain. The germline V and J ends were trimmed by 0 bases and 1 base, with 4 bases remaining between them. CDR3 length: 13 amino acids. Germline V lookup: CDR1 SGHRS, CDR2 YFSETQ. CDR3 sequence (DNA): TGCGCCAGCAGCTTGGTCACGAACACTGAAGCTTTCTTT. This gives the protein CASSLVTNTEAFF.

The J gene is TRBJ2-2, the V gene TRBV9, with 9 positions matching TRBD2. CDR1 is SGDLS and CDR2 is YYNGEE in the germline V gene. The ends lost 0 bases at V and 5 bases at J; junction bases unmatched: 8. The CDR3 consists of 17 residues. The CDR3 is CASSVGGSGSVTGELFF. For the CDR3, the DNA is TGTGCCAGCAGCGTAGGTGGTAGCGGGAGTGTGACCGGGGAGCTGTTTTTT.

This chain links TRBV7-9 with TRBJ2-7, with unresolved D. Trimming took 3 bases from V and 2 from J, leaving 8 bases between them. CDR3 length equals 13 residues. Germline-derived CDR1 and CDR2 are SEHNR and FQNEAQ (reference sequence). CDR3 nucleotide sequence: TGTGCCAGCAGCTTTCAGCGTGCCTACGAGCAGTACTTC. Its translation is CASSFQRAYEQYF.

J is TRBJ1-2 and V is TRBV18, with a tentative D call TRBD1 (5 bases). The CDR3 loop spans 13 amino acids. The germline V gene has CDR1 KGHSH and CDR2 LQKENI. V was clipped by 4 bases and J by 6 bases, with 12 bases between them. CDR3 in amino acids: CASSQGSANGYTF. The DNA of the CDR3 is TGTGCCAGCTCACAGGGGAGTGCGAATGGCTACACCTTC. The variable domain in full, completed from reference TRBV18 and TRBJ1-2, reads NAGVMQNPRHLVRRRGQEARLRCSPMKGHSHVYWYRQLPEEGLKFMVYLQKENIIDESGMPKERFSAEFPKEGPSILRIQQVVRGDSAAYFCASSQGSANGYTFGSGTRLTVV.

The V and J genes are TRBV9 and TRBJ1-1; D gene uncertain. Trimming took off 4 bases at V and 5 bases at J, with 18 bases between the two ends. There are 15 residues in the CDR3. CDR1 is SGDLS and CDR2 is YYNGEE in the germline V gene. Here the CDR3 reads CASSSSSGRTTEAFF. In nucleotides, the CDR3 is TGTGCCAGCAGCTCCTCTTCGGGCAGGACGACTGAAGCTTTCTTT.

V usage is TRBV6-5 and J usage is TRBJ1-6; no reliable D call. Germline V lookup: CDR1 MNHEY, CDR2 SVGAGI. This CDR3 spans 13 amino acids. V was clipped by 5 bases and J by 9 bases, with 11 bases between them. This CDR3 reads CASSPDGFSPLHF. In DNA form, the CDR3 reads TGTGCCAGCAGTCCGGACGGATTTTCACCCCTCCACTTT.

CDR3 nucleotide sequence: TGTGCCAGTACGTCCGGGACAGGCGCCTACGAGCAGTACTTC. Amino acids: CASTSGTGAYEQYF. V and J are TRBV19 and TRBJ2-7, with TRBD1 matching over 8 bases. This CDR3 spans 14 amino acids. V gave up 7 bases and J gave up 2 bases; unmatched junction bases: 7. From germline, CDR1 is LNHDA and CDR2 SQIVND (reference sequence).

The chain links TRBV28 to TRBJ2-5; D not resolved. The CDR3 runs 13 residues. The V and J ends lost 2 bases and 1 base respectively, with 5 bases between them. Germline V lookup: CDR1 MDHEN, CDR2 SYDVKM. CDR3 in amino acids: CASSLPIQETQYF. CDR3 sequence (DNA): TGTGCCAGCAGTTTACCCATCCAAGAGACCCAGTACTTC.

The chain joins TRBV5-1 to TRBJ1-5, with D possibly being TRBD1 (6 bases). Germline loops: CDR1 SGHRS, CDR2 YFSETQ. The CDR3 totals 14 residues. Trimming removed 2 bases from V and 3 bases from J, with 9 bases in between. The CDR3 protein is CASSLGQLNQPQHF. CDR3 nucleotide sequence: TGCGCCAGCAGCTTAGGACAGCTCAATCAGCCCCAGCATTTT.

This clone has just a few counts. CDR3 region: CASSLEQGGTYEQYF. The CDR3 bases are TGTGCCAGCAGCTTAGAGCAGGGGGGAACCTACGAGCAGTACTTC. The chain uses TRBV7-9 and TRBJ2-7, with D maybe TRBD1 (7 bases). Germline V CDR1 and CDR2: SEHNR, FQNEAQ (reference sequence). The CDR3 consists of 15 residues. Deletions cut 1 base from V and 2 bases from J, with 12 bases between. Using reference TRBV7-9 and TRBJ2-7 for the parts outside the CDR3, the full variable domain is DTGVSQNPRHKITKRGQNVTFRCDPISEHNRLYWYRQTLGQGPEFLTYFQNEAQLEKSRLLSDRFSAERPKGSFSTLEIQRTEQGDSAMYLCASSLEQGGTYEQYFGPGTRLTVT.

V gene TRBV30 combines with J gene TRBJ1-2; D is perhaps TRBD1 (6 bases). Germline CDR1 and CDR2: GTSNPN and SVGIG (reference sequence). There are 14 residues in the CDR3. V lost 3 bases to trimming and J lost 4 bases, with 15 bases between them. This CDR3 reads CAWRVRGRPYGYTF. The CDR3 DNA follows: TGTGCCTGGAGGGTTCGGGGGCGCCCCTATGGCTACACCTTC.

The rearrangement links TRBV6-1 to TRBJ1-5; TRBD1 is a possible D gene (6 bases). The CDR3 is 16 residues long. V was cut by 4 bases and J by 2 bases, with 15 bases left in between. CDR1 is MNHNS and CDR2 is SASEGT in the germline V gene. The CDR3 DNA sequence: TGTGCCAGCAGTGTGAAGGGACACCTAGGCAATCAGCCCCAGCATTTT. Translating gives CASSVKGHLGNQPQHF.

This rearrangement joins TRBV7-9 to TRBJ1-2; D may be TRBD1 (5 bases). In germline, CDR1 is SEHNR, CDR2 FQNEAQ (reference sequence). The germline V and J ends were trimmed by 0 bases and 2 bases, with 7 bases remaining between them. The CDR3 spans 14 residues. CDR3 amino acids: CASSLAQGNYGYTF. The DNA for the CDR3 is TGTGCCAGCAGCTTAGCCCAGGGAAACTATGGCTACACCTTC.